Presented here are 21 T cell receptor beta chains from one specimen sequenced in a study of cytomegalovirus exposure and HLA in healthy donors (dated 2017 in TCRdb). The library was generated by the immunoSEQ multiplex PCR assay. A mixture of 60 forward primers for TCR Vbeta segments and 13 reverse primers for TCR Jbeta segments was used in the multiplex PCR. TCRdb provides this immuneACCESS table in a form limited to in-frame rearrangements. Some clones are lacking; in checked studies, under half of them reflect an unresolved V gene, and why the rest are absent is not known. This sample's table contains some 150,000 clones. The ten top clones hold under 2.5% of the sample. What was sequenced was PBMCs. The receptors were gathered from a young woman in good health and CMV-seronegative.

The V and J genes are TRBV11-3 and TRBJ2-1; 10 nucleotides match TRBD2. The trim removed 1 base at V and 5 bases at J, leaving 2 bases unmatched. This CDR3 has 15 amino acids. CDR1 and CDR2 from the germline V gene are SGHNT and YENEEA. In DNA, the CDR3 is TGTGCCAGCAGCTTAGCGCTAGCGGGAGACAATGAGCAGTTCTTC. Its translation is CASSLALAGDNEQFF.

In DNA, the CDR3 is TGTGCCAGCAGCTCGCCGGGACAGGGGACCGGGGAGCTGTTTTTT. Translating it yields CASSSPGQGTGELFF. The chain employs TRBV11-3 and TRBJ2-2; TRBD1 agrees at 10 bases. CDR1 and CDR2 (germline): SGHNT, YENEEA. V trimming: 4 bases; J trimming: 5 bases; junction bases outside the gene matches: 4. This CDR3 spans 15 amino acids.

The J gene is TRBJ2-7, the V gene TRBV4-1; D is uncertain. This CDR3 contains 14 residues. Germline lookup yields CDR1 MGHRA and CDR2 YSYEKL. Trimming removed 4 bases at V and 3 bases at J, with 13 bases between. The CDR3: CASSPHDMFYEQYV. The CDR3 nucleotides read TGCGCCAGCAGCCCCCACGACATGTTCTACGAGCAGTACGTC.

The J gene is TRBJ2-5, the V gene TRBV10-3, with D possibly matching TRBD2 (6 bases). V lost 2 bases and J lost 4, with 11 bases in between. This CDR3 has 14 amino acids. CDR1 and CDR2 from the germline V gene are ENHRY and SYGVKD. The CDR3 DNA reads TGTGCCATCAGTGAGAGGCGGGACGGAGAGACCCAGTACTTC. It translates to CAISERRDGETQYF.

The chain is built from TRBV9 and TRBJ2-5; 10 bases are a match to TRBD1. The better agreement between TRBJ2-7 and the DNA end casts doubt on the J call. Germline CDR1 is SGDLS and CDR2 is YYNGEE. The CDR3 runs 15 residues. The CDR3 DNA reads TGTGCCAGCAGCAACCGGGACAGGGGCATCTACGAGCAGTACTTC. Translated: CASSNRDRGIYEQYF.

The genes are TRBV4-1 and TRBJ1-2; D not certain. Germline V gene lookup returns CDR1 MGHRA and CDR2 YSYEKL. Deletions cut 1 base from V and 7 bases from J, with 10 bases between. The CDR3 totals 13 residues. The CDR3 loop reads CASSQANGGGYTF. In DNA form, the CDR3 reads TGCGCCAGCAGCCAAGCTAACGGAGGTGGCTACACCTTC.

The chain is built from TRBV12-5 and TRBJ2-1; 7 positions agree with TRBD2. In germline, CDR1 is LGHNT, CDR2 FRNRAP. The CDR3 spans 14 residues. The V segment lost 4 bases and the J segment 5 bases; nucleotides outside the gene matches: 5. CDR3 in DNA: TGTGCTAGTGGTTCGGGGGGTTTTGACAATGAGCAGTTCTTC. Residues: CASGSGGFDNEQFF.

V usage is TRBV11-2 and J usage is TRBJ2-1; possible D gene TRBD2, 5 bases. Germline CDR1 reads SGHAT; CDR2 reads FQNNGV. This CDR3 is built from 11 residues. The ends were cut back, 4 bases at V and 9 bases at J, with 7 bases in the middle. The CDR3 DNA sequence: TGTGCCAGCAGCTACGGAGGTGAGCAGTTCTTC. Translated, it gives CASSYGGEQFF.

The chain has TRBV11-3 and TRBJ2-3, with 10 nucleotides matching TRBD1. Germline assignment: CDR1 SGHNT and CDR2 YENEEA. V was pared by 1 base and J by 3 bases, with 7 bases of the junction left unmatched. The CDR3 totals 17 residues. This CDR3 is CASSLALGQGQTDTQYF. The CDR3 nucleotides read TGTGCCAGCAGCTTAGCTTTGGGACAGGGGCAAACAGATACGCAGTATTTT.

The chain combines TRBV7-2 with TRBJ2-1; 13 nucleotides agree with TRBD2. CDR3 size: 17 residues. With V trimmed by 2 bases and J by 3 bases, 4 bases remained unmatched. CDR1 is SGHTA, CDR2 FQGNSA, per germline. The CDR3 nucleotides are TGTGCCAGCAGCTTACCGGGACTAGCGGGATTCTACAATGAGCAGTTCTTC. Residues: CASSLPGLAGFYNEQFF.

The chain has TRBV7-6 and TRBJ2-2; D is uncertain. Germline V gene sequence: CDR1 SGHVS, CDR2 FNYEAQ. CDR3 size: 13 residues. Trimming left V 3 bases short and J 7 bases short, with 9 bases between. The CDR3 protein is CASSFRLGGELFF. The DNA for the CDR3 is TGTGCCAGCAGCTTTCGACTTGGCGGGGAGCTGTTTTTT.

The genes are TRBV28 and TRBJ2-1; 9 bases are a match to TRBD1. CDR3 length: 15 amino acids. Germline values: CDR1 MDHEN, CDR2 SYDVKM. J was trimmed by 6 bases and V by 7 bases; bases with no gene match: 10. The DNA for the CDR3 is TGTGCCAGCACCCGGACAGGGACAGGGAGCAATGAGCAGTTCTTC. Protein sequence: CASTRTGTGSNEQFF.

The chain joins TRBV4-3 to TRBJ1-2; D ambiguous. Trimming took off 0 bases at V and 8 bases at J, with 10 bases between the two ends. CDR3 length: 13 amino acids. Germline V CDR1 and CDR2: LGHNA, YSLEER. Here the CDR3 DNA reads TGCGCCAGCAGCCAAGATTACGGGTTGGGCTACACCTTC. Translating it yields CASSQDYGLGYTF.

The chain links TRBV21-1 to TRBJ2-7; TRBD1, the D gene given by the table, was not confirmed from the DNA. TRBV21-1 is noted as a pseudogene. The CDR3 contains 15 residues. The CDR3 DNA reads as TGTGCCAGCAGCCCAGACAGCTACCGGACCTACGAGCAGTACTTC. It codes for CASSPDSYRTYEQYF.

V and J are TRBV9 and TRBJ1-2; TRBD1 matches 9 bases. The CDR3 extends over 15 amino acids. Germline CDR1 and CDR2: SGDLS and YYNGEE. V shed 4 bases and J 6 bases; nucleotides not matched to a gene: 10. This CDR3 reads CASSPRTGVLHGYTF. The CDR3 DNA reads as TGTGCCAGCAGCCCCCGGACAGGGGTCCTCCATGGCTACACCTTC.

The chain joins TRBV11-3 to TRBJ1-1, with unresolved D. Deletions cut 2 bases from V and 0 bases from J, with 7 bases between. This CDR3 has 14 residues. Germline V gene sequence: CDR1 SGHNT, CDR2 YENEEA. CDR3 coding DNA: TGTGCCAGCAGCTTAAAACTGGTGAACACTGAAGCTTTCTTT. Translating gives CASSLKLVNTEAFF.

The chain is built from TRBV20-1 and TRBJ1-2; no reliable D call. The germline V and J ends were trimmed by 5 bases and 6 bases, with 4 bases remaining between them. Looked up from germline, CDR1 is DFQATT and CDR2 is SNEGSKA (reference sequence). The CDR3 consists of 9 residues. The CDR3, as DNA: TGCAGTGCTGAGAATGGCTACACCTTC. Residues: CSAENGYTF.

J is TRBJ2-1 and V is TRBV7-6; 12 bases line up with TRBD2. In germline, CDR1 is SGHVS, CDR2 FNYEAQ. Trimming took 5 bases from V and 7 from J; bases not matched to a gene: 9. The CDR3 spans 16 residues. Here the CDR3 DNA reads TGTGCCAGCAGCCTCCGGACTAGCGGGAATAATAATGAGCAGTTCTTC. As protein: CASSLRTSGNNNEQFF.

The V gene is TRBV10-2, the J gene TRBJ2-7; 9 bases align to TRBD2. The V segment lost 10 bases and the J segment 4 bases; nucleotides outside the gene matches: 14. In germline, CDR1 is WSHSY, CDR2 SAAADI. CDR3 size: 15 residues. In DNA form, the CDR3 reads TGCGCCACCCGGACTAGCGCGACGGCGTATTACGAGCAGTACGTC. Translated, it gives CATRTSATAYYEQYV.

CDR3 amino acids: CASSPWDRNGPGAAEAFF. CDR3 coding DNA: TGTGCCAGCAGCCCTTGGGACAGGAATGGGCCCGGGGCGGCTGAAGCTTTCTTT. The gene calls are TRBV11-2 and TRBJ1-1; 8 bases align to TRBD1. The CDR3 extends over 18 amino acids. Germline values: CDR1 SGHAT, CDR2 FQNNGV. V lost 5 bases to trimming and J lost 6 bases; unmatched junction nucleotides: 20.

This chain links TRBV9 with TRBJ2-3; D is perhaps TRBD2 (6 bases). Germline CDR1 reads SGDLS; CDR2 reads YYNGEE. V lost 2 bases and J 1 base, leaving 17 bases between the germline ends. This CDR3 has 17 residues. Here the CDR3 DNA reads TGTGCCAGCAGCGTCGCGGGGAATTTTGGGGGCACAGATACGCAGTATTTT. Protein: CASSVAGNFGGTDTQYF.